Each of the 25 T cell receptor beta chains below was sequenced from the same sample in a study of blood T cells in healthy people across ages. It was with a sample-barcoded 5' primer and a J-beta primer mix that a second PCR of roughly 7 to 12 cycles was run. A single record per CDR3 protein comes from TCRdb applying MiXCR to the 5' RACE reads. The sample lists around 650,000 distinct CDR3 sequences; 32% were seen once. The sequenced material came from blood. The receptors derive from a woman aged 80 or over in good health.

This clonotype was detected many times. This chain links TRBV6-1 with TRBJ2-7; D may be TRBD1 (5 bases). V lost 2 bases and J 4 bases, leaving 12 bases between the germline ends. The CDR3 has 14 residues. CDR1 and CDR2 from the germline V gene are MNHNS and SASEGT. CDR3 DNA: TGTGCCAGCAGTGAATCAGGGTTGGATTACGAGCAGTACTTC. Amino acids: CASSESGLDYEQYF.

This clonotype was recorded many times. V is TRBV7-3 and J is TRBJ2-4; tentative D call: TRBD1 (6 bases). There are 14 residues in the CDR3. Looked up from germline, CDR1 is SGHTA and CDR2 is FQGTGA. V was trimmed by 5 bases and J by 8 bases, leaving 16 bases between them. CDR3 sequence reads: CASSPGTYEDIQYF. The DNA for the CDR3 is TGTGCCAGCAGCCCCGGGACATACGAGGACATTCAGTACTTC.

Details on this clonotype: A much bigger clone sits one base away, suggesting this may be a read error. The CDR3 sequence: CASCLQQLAGGSDTQYF. Written as DNA, the CDR3 is TGTGCCAGCTGCTTACAACAACTAGCGGGGGGATCTGATACGCAGTATTTT. The chain joins TRBV7-3 to TRBJ2-3; 12 nucleotides align to TRBD2. The germline gives CDR1 SGHTA, CDR2 FQGTGA. The CDR3 spans 17 residues.

This clonotype occurred many times. This chain joins TRBV20-1 and TRBJ1-5, with D possibly being TRBD1 (6 bases). CDR3 size: 14 residues. The germline gives CDR1 DFQATT, CDR2 SNEGSKA (reference sequence). The ends were cut back, 3 bases at V and 0 bases at J, with 9 bases in the middle. In DNA, the CDR3 is TGCAGTGCTAGGGGGGCGAGTAGCAATCAGCCCCAGCATTTT. Amino acids: CSARGASSNQPQHF.

This clonotype showed up many times. As DNA, the CDR3 is TGCAGGACAGATTACCAAGAGACCCAGTACTTC. Its translation: CRTDYQETQYF. The gene calls are TRBV20-1 and TRBJ2-5; tentatively, D is TRBD1 (5 bases). The V gene's germline CDR1 is DFQATT and CDR2 SNEGSKA (reference sequence). The CDR3 sequence is 11 residues long.

This clonotype has a count of ten or more. V usage is TRBV20-1 and J usage is TRBJ2-1; 8 bases line up with TRBD2. This CDR3 is built from 18 residues. V lost 3 bases, J lost 0 bases, and 13 bases stayed unmatched. Per germline, CDR1 DFQATT and CDR2 SNEGSKA (reference sequence). CDR3 protein: CSASGLAGSLGSYNEQFF. The CDR3, as DNA: TGCAGTGCTAGCGGGTTAGCGGGGTCCCTCGGCTCCTACAATGAGCAGTTCTTC.

This clonotype has ten or more counts. V usage is TRBV6-2 or TRBV6-3 and J usage is TRBJ2-1, with 7 bases aligning to TRBD1. Trimming cost V 7 bases and J 9 bases; bases outside gene matches: 3. The CDR3 is 11 amino acids. Germline CDR1 reads MNHEY; CDR2 reads SVGEGT. The CDR3 DNA sequence: TGTGCCAGCACGAGGGGGCTTGAGCAGTTCTTC. This translates into CASTRGLEQFF.

To note about this clonotype: This could be a read error, since a much larger clone is one nucleotide away. V usage is TRBV7-9 and J usage is TRBJ2-3; 9 bases are shared with TRBD2. The J segment lost 4 bases and the V segment lost 7 bases, leaving 9 bases of the junction unmatched. CDR1 and CDR2 from the germline V gene are SEHNR and FQNEAQ (reference sequence). The CDR3 contains 15 residues. CDR3 amino acids: CASNGKRGDADTQYF. The CDR3 DNA reads as TGTGCCAGCAACGGAAAGCGGGGGGACGCAGATACGCAGTATTTT.

Notes on this clonotype: This clone may be a read error of a much larger clone one base away. J is TRBJ2-5 and V is TRBV12-3 or TRBV12-4; weak D call: TRBD2 (6 bases). V was clipped by 5 bases and J by 4 bases, with 11 bases between them. This CDR3 region has 13 residues. The chain's CDR3 is CASSITSRETQYF. In nucleotides, the CDR3 is TGTGCCAGCAGTATAACTAGCCGAGAGACCCAGTACTTC.

Of note for this clonotype: This may come from a read error, since a much larger clone is one base off. CDR3 protein: CASSWGRGRGYTF. The CDR3 nucleotides are TGTGCCAGCAGCTGGGGCAGGGGGCGAGGCTACACCTTC. The chain carries TRBV12-3 or TRBV12-4 and TRBJ1-2, with 8 bases aligning to TRBD1. V trimming: 6 bases; J trimming: 8 bases; junction bases outside the gene matches: 8. The CDR3 length is 13 residues.

Many counts were recorded for this clonotype. This sequence joins TRBV20-1 and TRBJ2-1, with D unclear. The CDR3 extends over 12 amino acids. The germline V and J ends were trimmed by 3 bases and 4 bases, with 7 bases remaining between them. CDR1 is DFQATT, CDR2 SNEGSKA, per germline (reference sequence). This CDR3 is CSASTLYNEQFF. The CDR3 bases are TGCAGTGCTAGTACGCTTTACAATGAGCAGTTCTTC.

The V and J genes are TRBV7-2 and TRBJ1-2; D ambiguous. This CDR3 has 16 amino acids. Deletions cut 0 bases from V and 3 bases from J, with 14 bases between. Per the germline V gene, CDR1 is SGHTA and CDR2 is FQGNSA. The CDR3 here is CASSLASDSGYYGYTF. CDR3 DNA sequence: TGTGCCAGCAGCTTAGCTTCTGATTCGGGGTACTATGGCTACACCTTC.

The V call is TRBV20-1, the J call TRBJ2-3; 8 nucleotides align to TRBD2. Germline assignment: CDR1 DFQATT and CDR2 SNEGSKA (reference sequence). CDR3 length: 12 amino acids. V shed 7 bases, J shed 8 bases, and the junction held 8 bases outside the gene matches. The CDR3 nucleotides are TGCAGTGTCTCGGGGGGGTTTGGTACGCAGTATTTT. Protein product: CSVSGGFGTQYF.

The chain links TRBV29-1 to TRBJ1-1; D is uncertain. Germline CDR1 and CDR2: SQVTM and ANQGSEA. The CDR3 spans 10 residues. V gave up 7 bases and J gave up 3 bases, with 6 bases separating them. The CDR3 is CSAGYTEAFF. CDR3 nucleotides: TGCAGCGCTGGATACACTGAAGCTTTCTTT. Combining the CDR3 with reference TRBV29-1 and TRBJ1-1 gives the whole variable domain SAVISQKPSRDICQRGTSLTIQCQVDSQVTMMFWYRQQPGQSLTLIATANQGSEATYESGFVIDKFPISRPNLTFSTLTVSNMSPEDSSIYLCSAGYTEAFFGQGTRLTVV.

This clonotype was counted ten times or more. V and J are TRBV6-2 or TRBV6-3 and TRBJ2-2; TRBD1 agrees at 8 bases. The CDR3 extends over 17 amino acids. Germline CDR1 and CDR2: MNHEY and SVGEGT. J lost 0 bases, V lost 1 base, and 4 bases had no gene match. The CDR3 DNA sequence: TGTGCCAGCAGTTACTATACGGGACAGGCGAACACCGGGGAGCTGTTTTTT. Translated, it gives CASSYYTGQANTGELFF.

The sample holds many counts of this clonotype. The V and J genes are TRBV27 and TRBJ2-5; D possibly corresponds to TRBD1 (6 bases). Germline assignment: CDR1 MNHEY and CDR2 SMNVEV (reference sequence). The CDR3 is made up of 14 amino acids. The germline V and J ends were trimmed by 5 bases and 6 bases, with 16 bases remaining between them. DNA for the CDR3: TGTGCCAGCAGTCTGGGGCCGCAGGGGAAGACCCAGTACTTC. It specifies CASSLGPQGKTQYF.

The J gene is TRBJ2-1, the V gene TRBV5-8, with 7 bases matching TRBD1. This CDR3 spans 17 amino acids. Trimming took 4 bases from V and 4 from J; bases not matched to a gene: 14. CDR1 is SGHTS, CDR2 YDEGEE, per germline. The CDR3 DNA sequence: TGTGCCAGCAGCCCCGGGACAGCCGGACGGTTGTACAATGAGCAGTTCTTC. It codes for CASSPGTAGRLYNEQFF.

This clonotype was found many times. The junction and the germline gene differ at one end; a read error may be behind it. The chain carries TRBV7-7 and TRBJ2-7; TRBD2 might be the D (5 bases). CDR1 is SSHAT, CDR2 FNYEAQ, per germline (reference sequence). This CDR3 has 13 residues. The CDR3 DNA is TGTGCTAGCAGCCTTTATAGACGGGGCGAGCAGTACTTC. It specifies CASSLYRRGEQYF.

In its sample, this clonotype was seen many times. The rearrangement joins TRBV20-1 to TRBJ2-6; 8 bases line up with TRBD1. There are 18 residues in the CDR3. Germline CDR1 and CDR2: DFQATT and SNEGSKA (reference sequence). V shed 0 bases and J 2 bases; nucleotides not matched to a gene: 9. The CDR3 spells CSAREPGGGLAGANVLTF. DNA for the CDR3: TGCAGTGCTAGAGAACCAGGGGGCGGTCTGGCTGGGGCCAACGTCCTGACTTTC.

A single count supports this clonotype. The chain is built from TRBV4-3 and TRBJ1-2; D is possibly TRBD1 (6 bases). This CDR3 region has 15 residues. Germline CDR1 LGHNA, CDR2 YSLEER. With 2 bases removed from V and 7 bases from J, the gap between germline ends came to 17 bases. The CDR3 coding sequence is TGCGCCAGCAGCCAACAAGTCGCGGGACAATTTGGCTACACCTTC. Translating gives CASSQQVAGQFGYTF.

This clonotype was found many times. The chain uses TRBV9 and TRBJ2-5; possible D gene TRBD1, 5 bases. The CDR3 length is 12 residues. Germline CDR1 reads SGDLS; CDR2 reads YYNGEE. The V and J ends lost 2 bases and 5 bases respectively, with 7 bases between them. The CDR3 is CASSVQGETQYF. The CDR3 bases are TGTGCCAGCAGCGTTCAGGGTGAGACCCAGTACTTC.

This clonotype has at least ten counts. The chain joins TRBV10-3 to TRBJ1-1, with no clear D. The V gene lost 5 bases and the J gene lost 1 base, with 8 bases spanning the gap. The CDR3 length is 13 residues. Germline assignment: CDR1 ENHRY and CDR2 SYGVKD. The CDR3: CAISSSGNTEAFF. Written as DNA, the CDR3 is TGTGCCATCAGTAGTAGCGGGAACACTGAAGCTTTCTTT.

This rearrangement joins TRBV7-6 to TRBJ2-5; 8 positions agree with TRBD2. V lost 5 bases, J lost 1 base, and 15 bases stayed unmatched. The CDR3 is made up of 18 amino acids. Looked up from germline, CDR1 is SGHVS and CDR2 is FNYEAQ. CDR3 nucleotide sequence: TGTGCCAGCAGCCTAACGATAAAACTAGCGGAGCTCCAAGAGACCCAGTACTTC. Residues: CASSLTIKLAELQETQYF.

This clonotype was found many times. V is TRBV12-3 or TRBV12-4 and J is TRBJ1-5, with D hard to call. V was shortened by 6 bases and J by 1 base, with 19 bases between the two germline ends. CDR3 length: 17 amino acids. The CDR3 DNA reads TGTGCCAGCAGGGCAAGTGCGGGCCTAGGGAGCAATCAGCCCCAGCATTTT. Translated: CASRASAGLGSNQPQHF.

This clonotype was counted many times. The chain couples TRBV7-2 to TRBJ2-7; D is ambiguous. Germline CDR1 and CDR2: SGHTA and FQGNSA. The CDR3 spans 14 residues. V lost 1 base and J 3 bases, leaving 10 bases between the germline ends. CDR3 sequence: CASSLGIALYEQYF. The CDR3 coding sequence is TGTGCCAGCAGCTTAGGTATCGCCCTCTACGAGCAGTACTTC.